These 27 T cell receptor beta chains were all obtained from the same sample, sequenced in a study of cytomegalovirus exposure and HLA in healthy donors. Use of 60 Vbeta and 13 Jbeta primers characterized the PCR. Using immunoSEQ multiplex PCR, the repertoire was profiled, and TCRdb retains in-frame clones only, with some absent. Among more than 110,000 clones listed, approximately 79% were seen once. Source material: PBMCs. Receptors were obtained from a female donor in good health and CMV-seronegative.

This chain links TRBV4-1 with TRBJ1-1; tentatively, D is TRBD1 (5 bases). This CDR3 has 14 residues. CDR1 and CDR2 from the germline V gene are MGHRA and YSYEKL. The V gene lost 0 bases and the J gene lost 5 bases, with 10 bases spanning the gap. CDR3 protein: CASSQDWGRTEAFF. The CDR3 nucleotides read TGCGCCAGCAGCCAAGATTGGGGCCGGACTGAAGCTTTCTTT.

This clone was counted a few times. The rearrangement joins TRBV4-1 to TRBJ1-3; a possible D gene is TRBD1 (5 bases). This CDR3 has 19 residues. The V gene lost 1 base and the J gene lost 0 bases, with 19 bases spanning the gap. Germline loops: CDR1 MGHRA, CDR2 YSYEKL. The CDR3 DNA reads TGCGCCAGCAGCCAAGGCGGTGGAAGGGGAACCTTCTCTGGAAACACCATATATTTT. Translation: CASSQGGGRGTFSGNTIYF.

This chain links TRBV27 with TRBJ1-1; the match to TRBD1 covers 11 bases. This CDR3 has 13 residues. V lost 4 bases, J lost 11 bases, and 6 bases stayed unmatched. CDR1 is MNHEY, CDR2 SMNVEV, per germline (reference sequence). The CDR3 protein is CASSSGQGAEAFF. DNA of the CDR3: TGTGCCAGCAGTTCCGGACAGGGGGCAGAGGCTTTCTTT.

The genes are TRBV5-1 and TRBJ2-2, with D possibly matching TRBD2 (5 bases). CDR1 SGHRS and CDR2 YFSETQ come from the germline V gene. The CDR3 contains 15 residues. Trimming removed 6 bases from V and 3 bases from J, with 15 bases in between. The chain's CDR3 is CASTTGESYTGELFF. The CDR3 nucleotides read TGCGCCAGCACAACTGGGGAGTCCTACACCGGGGAGCTGTTTTTT.

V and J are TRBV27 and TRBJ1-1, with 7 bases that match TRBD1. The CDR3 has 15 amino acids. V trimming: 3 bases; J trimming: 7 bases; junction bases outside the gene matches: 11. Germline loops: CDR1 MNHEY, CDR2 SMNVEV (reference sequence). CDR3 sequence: CASSFAGTAGHEAFF. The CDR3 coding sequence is TGTGCCAGCAGTTTCGCCGGGACAGCCGGCCATGAAGCTTTCTTT.

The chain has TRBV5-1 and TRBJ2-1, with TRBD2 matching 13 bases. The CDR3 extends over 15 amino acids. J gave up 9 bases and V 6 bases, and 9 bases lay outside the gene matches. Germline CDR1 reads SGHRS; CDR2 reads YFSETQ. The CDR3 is CASKPGLAGVGEQFF. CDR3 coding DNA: TGCGCCAGCAAACCCGGACTAGCGGGAGTAGGTGAGCAGTTCTTC.

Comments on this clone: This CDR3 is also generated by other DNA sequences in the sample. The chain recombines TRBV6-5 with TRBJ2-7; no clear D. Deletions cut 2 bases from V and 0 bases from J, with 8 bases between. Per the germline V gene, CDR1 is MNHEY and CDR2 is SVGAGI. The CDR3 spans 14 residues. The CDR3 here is CASSYDWSSYEQYF. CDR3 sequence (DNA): TGTGCCAGCAGTTACGACTGGAGCTCCTACGAGCAGTACTTC.

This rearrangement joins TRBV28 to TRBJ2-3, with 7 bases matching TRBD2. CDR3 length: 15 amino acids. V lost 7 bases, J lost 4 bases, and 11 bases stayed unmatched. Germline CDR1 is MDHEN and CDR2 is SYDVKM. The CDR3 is CASNLLSGRSDTQYF. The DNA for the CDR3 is TGTGCCAGCAACCTACTTAGCGGGCGCTCAGATACGCAGTATTTT. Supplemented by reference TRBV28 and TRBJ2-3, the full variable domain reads DVKVTQSSRYLVKRTGEKVFLECVQDMDHENMFWYRQDPGLGLRLIYFSYDVKMKEKGDIPEGYSVSREKKERFSLILESASTNQTSMYLCASNLLSGRSDTQYFGPGTRLTVL.

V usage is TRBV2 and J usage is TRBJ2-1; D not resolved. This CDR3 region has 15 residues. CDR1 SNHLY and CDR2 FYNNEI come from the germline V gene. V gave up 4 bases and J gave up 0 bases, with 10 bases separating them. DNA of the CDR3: TGTGCCAGCAGTGGGGCCAGTAGCTCCTACAATGAGCAGTTCTTC. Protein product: CASSGASSSYNEQFF.

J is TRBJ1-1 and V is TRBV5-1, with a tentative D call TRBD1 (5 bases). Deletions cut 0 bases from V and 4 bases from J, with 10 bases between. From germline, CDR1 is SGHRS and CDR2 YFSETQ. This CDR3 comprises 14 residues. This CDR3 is CASSLAGAFTEAFF. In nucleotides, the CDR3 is TGCGCCAGCAGCTTGGCTGGGGCTTTCACTGAAGCTTTCTTT.

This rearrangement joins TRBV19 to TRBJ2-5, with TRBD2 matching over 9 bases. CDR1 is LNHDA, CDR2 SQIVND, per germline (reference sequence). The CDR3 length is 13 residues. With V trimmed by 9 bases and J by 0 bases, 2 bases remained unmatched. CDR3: CARAGGYQETQYF. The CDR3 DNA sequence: TGTGCCAGAGCGGGGGGATACCAAGAGACCCAGTACTTC.

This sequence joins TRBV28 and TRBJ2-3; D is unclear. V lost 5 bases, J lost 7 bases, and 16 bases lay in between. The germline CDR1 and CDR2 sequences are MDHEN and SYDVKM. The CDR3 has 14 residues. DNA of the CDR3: TGTGCCAGCAGTCCAGGATCTCCACGGAATACGCAGTATTTT. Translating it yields CASSPGSPRNTQYF.

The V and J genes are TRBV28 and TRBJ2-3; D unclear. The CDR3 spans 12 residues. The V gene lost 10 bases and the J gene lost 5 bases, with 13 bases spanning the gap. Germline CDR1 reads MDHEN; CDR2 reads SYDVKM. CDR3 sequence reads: CATTPLIDTQYF. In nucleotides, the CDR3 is TGTGCCACCACACCCCTCATAGATACGCAGTATTTT.

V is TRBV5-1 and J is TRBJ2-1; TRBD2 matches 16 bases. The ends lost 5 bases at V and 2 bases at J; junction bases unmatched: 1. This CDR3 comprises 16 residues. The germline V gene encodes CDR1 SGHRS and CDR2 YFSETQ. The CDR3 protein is CASRGLAGGAYNEQFF. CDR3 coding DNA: TGCGCCAGCAGGGGACTAGCGGGAGGGGCCTACAATGAGCAGTTCTTC.

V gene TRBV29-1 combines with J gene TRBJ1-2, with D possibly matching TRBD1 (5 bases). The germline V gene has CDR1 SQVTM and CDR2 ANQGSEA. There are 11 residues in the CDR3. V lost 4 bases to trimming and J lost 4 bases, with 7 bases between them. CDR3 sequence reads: CSVAGGYGYTF. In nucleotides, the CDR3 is TGCAGCGTTGCGGGGGGCTATGGCTACACCTTC. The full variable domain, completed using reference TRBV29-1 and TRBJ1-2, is SAVISQKPSRDICQRGTSLTIQCQVDSQVTMMFWYRQQPGQSLTLIATANQGSEATYESGFVIDKFPISRPNLTFSTLTVSNMSPEDSSIYLCSVAGGYGYTFGSGTRLTVV.

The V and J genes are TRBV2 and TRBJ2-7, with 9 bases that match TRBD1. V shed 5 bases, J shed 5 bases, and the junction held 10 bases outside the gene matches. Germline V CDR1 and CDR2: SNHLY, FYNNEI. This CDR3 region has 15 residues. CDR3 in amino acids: CASSRDRGGRDEQYF. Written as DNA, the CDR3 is TGTGCCAGCAGTAGAGACAGGGGGGGTAGAGACGAGCAGTACTTC.

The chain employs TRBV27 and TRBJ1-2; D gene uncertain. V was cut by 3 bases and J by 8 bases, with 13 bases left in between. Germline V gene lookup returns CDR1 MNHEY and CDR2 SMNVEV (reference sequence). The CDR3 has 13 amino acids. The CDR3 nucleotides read TGTGCCAGCAGTTTTTCTGAAGCAGGAGGCTACACCTTC. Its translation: CASSFSEAGGYTF.

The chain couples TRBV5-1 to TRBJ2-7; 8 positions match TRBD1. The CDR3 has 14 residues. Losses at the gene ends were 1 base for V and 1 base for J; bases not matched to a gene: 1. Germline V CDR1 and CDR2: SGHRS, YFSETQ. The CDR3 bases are TGCGCCAGCAGCTTGAGACAGGGGTCCTACGAGCAGTACTTC. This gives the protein CASSLRQGSYEQYF.

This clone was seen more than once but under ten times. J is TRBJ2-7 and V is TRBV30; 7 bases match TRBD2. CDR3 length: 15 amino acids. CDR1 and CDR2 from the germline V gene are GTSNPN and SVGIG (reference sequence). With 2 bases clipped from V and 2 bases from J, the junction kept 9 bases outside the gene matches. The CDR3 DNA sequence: TGTGCCTGGAGTCTCCCGGGACTATCAACCTACGAGCAGTACTTC. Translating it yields CAWSLPGLSTYEQYF. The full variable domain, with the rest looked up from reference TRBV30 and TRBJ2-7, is SQTIHQWPATLVQPVGSPLSLECTVEGTSNPNLYWYRQAAGRGLQLLFYSVGIGQISSEVPQNLSASRPQDRQFILSSKKLLLSDSGFYLCAWSLPGLSTYEQYFGPGTRLTVT.

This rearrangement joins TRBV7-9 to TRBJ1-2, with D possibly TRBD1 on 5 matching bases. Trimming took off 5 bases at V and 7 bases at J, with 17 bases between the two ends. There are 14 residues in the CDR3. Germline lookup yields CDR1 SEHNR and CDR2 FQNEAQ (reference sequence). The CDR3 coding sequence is TGTGCCAGCAGCCTCCGGGACGGGGGAGTTGGCTACACCTTC. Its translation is CASSLRDGGVGYTF. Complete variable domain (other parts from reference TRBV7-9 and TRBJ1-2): DTGVSQNPRHKITKRGQNVTFRCDPISEHNRLYWYRQTLGQGPEFLTYFQNEAQLEKSRLLSDRFSAERPKGSFSTLEIQRTEQGDSAMYLCASSLRDGGVGYTFGSGTRLTVV.

CDR3 in amino acids: CAWSAGGKANEKLFF. Written as DNA, the CDR3 is TGTGCCTGGAGTGCTGGGGGGAAGGCAAATGAAAAACTGTTTTTT. The V call is TRBV30, the J call TRBJ1-4, with D maybe TRBD1 (5 bases). The CDR3 has 15 amino acids. V shed 1 base and J shed 5 bases, with 14 bases lying between them. Germline V CDR1 and CDR2: GTSNPN, SVGIG (reference sequence).

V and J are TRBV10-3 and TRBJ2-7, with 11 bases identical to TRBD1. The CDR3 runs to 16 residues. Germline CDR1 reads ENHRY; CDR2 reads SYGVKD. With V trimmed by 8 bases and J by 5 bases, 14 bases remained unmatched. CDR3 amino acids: CAIEEGRLGQGDEQYF. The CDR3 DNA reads TGTGCCATCGAGGAGGGAAGGCTGGGACAGGGGGACGAGCAGTACTTC.

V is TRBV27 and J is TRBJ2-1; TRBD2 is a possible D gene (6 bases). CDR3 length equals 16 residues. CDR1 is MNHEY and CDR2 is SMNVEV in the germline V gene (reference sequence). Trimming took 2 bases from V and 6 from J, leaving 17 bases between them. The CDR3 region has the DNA TGTGCCAGCAGTTTAAGCGCGGGAAGGCCGCGCAATGAGCAGTTCTTC. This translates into CASSLSAGRPRNEQFF.

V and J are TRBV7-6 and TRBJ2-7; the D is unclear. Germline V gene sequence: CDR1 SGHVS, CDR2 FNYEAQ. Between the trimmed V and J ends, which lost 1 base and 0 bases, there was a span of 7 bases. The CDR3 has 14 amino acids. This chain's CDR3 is CASSLVADSYEQYF. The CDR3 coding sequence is TGTGCCAGCAGCTTAGTGGCGGACTCCTACGAGCAGTACTTC.

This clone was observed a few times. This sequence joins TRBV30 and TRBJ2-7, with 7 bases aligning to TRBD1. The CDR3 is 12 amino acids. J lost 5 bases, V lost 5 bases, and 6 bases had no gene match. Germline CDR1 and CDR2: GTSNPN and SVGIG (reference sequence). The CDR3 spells CAWGQARNEQYF. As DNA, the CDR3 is TGTGCCTGGGGACAGGCAAGAAACGAGCAGTACTTC.

The CDR3 DNA reads TGTGCCAGCAGCTTGCACAAAGGGGATACCTACAATGAGCAGTTCTTC. It specifies CASSLHKGDTYNEQFF. This chain uses TRBV5-4 with TRBJ2-1; the D gene is possibly TRBD1 (5 bases). V lost 1 base to trimming and J lost 2 bases, with 13 bases between them. The CDR3 totals 16 residues. Germline-derived CDR1 and CDR2 are SGHNT and YYREEE (reference sequence).

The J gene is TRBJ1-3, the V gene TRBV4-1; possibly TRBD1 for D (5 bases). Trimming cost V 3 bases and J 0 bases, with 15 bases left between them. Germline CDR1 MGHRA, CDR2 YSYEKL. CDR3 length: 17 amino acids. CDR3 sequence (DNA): TGCGCCAGCAGCCACCCTAGACAGACAGACTCTGGAAACACCATATATTTT. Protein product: CASSHPRQTDSGNTIYF.